A single sample is the source of the 12 T cell receptor beta chains below, sequenced in a study of OX40 agonist ivuxolimab in advanced cancers. Method: immunoSEQ multiplex PCR; TCRdb's copy keeps in-frame clones and lacks some. The sample shows tens of thousands of clones, around 83% of them seen only once. Here the sequenced sample was CD4+ or CD8+ T cells sorted from blood, taken in a trial of the OX40 agonist ivuxolimab. These receptors were collected from an adult with an advanced solid tumor such as melanoma, head and neck, liver or kidney cancer.

The chain's CDR3 is CASSDRLAGYNEQFF. For the CDR3, the DNA is TGTGCCAGCAGTGATCGACTAGCGGGGTACAATGAGCAGTTCTTC. The chain couples TRBV6-4 to TRBJ2-1; 11 bases align to TRBD2. Germline loops: CDR1 MRHNA, CDR2 SNTAGT. CDR3 length: 15 amino acids. V lost 3 bases and J lost 4; bases outside the gene matches: 2.

The chain links TRBV2 to TRBJ2-1, with D possibly TRBD2 on 6 matching bases. The germline CDR1 and CDR2 sequences are SNHLY and FYNNEI. The CDR3 length is 11 residues. Trimming took off 8 bases at V and 4 bases at J, with 6 bases between the two ends. CDR3 sequence: CASGGYNEQFF. The CDR3 DNA follows: TGTGCCAGCGGAGGGTACAATGAGCAGTTCTTC.

This rearrangement joins TRBV7-2 to TRBJ1-2; D not certain. V lost 6 bases to trimming and J lost 2 bases, with 13 bases between them. Germline CDR1 reads SGHTA; CDR2 reads FQGNSA. This CDR3 spans 14 amino acids. CDR3 residues: CASSRWTRNYGYTF. The CDR3 bases are TGTGCCAGCAGTCGGTGGACGAGGAACTATGGCTACACCTTC.

The rearrangement links TRBV6-1 to TRBJ2-1; 7 nucleotides agree with TRBD1. With 6 bases clipped from V and 5 bases from J, the junction kept 4 bases outside the gene matches. The CDR3 length is 13 residues. Germline-derived CDR1 and CDR2 are MNHNS and SASEGT. CDR3 sequence (DNA): TGTGCCAGCAGGGGGACAGCGGACAATGAGCAGTTCTTC. Translation: CASRGTADNEQFF.

The chain combines TRBV4-3 with TRBJ2-2; 11 bases agree with TRBD2. The CDR3 runs 17 residues. With V trimmed by 1 base and J by 0 bases, 1 base remained unmatched. Germline V gene sequence: CDR1 LGHNA, CDR2 YSLEER. The CDR3 protein is CASSQGGLAANTGELFF. CDR3 nucleotide sequence: TGCGCCAGCAGCCAAGGGGGACTAGCGGCGAACACCGGGGAGCTGTTTTTT.

CDR3 nucleotide sequence: TGTGCCAGTAGTATAGTTCCGGGAACGAACACCGGGGAGCTGTTTTTT. As protein: CASSIVPGTNTGELFF. The chain employs TRBV19 and TRBJ2-2; perhaps TRBD2 as D (5 bases). The germline V and J ends were trimmed by 1 base and 0 bases, with 9 bases remaining between them. The CDR3 is 16 amino acids. The germline gives CDR1 LNHDA, CDR2 SQIVND (reference sequence).

This clone appeared a few times. CDR3: CASSLVTGVEYSGNTIYF. The CDR3 coding sequence is TGCGCCAGCAGCTTGGTGACAGGGGTGGAGTACTCTGGAAACACCATATATTTT. This chain links TRBV5-1 with TRBJ1-3; 8 bases line up with TRBD1. This CDR3 has 18 amino acids. Trimming removed 0 bases from V and 0 bases from J; junction bases left unmatched: 8. In germline, CDR1 is SGHRS, CDR2 YFSETQ. Complete variable domain (other parts from reference TRBV5-1 and TRBJ1-3): KAGVTQTPRYLIKTRGQQVTLSCSPISGHRSVSWYQQTPGQGLQFLFEYFSETQRNKGNFPGRFSGRQFSNSRSEMNVSTLELGDSALYLCASSLVTGVEYSGNTIYFGEGSWLTVV.

The chain uses TRBV19 and TRBJ1-5, with TRBD1 matching 12 bases. The V and J ends lost 4 bases and 6 bases, in that order; junction bases with no gene match: 7. The CDR3 spans 16 residues. CDR1 and CDR2 from the germline V gene are LNHDA and SQIVND (reference sequence). The CDR3 region is CASSRAGTGGSQPQHF. In DNA form, the CDR3 reads TGTGCCAGTAGTAGGGCGGGGACAGGGGGCAGTCAGCCCCAGCATTTT.

The rearrangement uses TRBV18 and TRBJ2-1, with 13 bases aligning to TRBD2. V lost 3 bases and J lost 8; bases outside the gene matches: 13. This CDR3 is 18 amino acids long. Germline CDR1 reads KGHSH; CDR2 reads LQKENI. The CDR3: CASSPLTLAGGPVYEQFF. CDR3 sequence (DNA): TGTGCCAGCTCACCTCTAACACTAGCGGGAGGGCCAGTATATGAGCAGTTCTTC.

The gene calls are TRBV7-8 and TRBJ2-2; D gene uncertain. The ends were cut back, 5 bases at V and 5 bases at J, with 12 bases in the middle. Germline CDR1 SGHVS, CDR2 FQNEAQ. The CDR3 length is 14 residues. The CDR3 bases are TGTGCCAGCAGCGGTGCATATCGGACCGGGGAGCTGTTTTTT. Encoded protein: CASSGAYRTGELFF.

The rearrangement links TRBV18 to TRBJ1-2, with 8 bases matching TRBD1. The CDR3 runs 14 residues. Germline V gene lookup returns CDR1 KGHSH and CDR2 LQKENI. Trimming removed 8 bases from V and 3 bases from J; junction bases left unmatched: 8. The CDR3 region is CASTITGQDYGYTF. The CDR3 DNA sequence: TGTGCCAGCACAATTACGGGACAGGACTATGGCTACACCTTC. Variable domain in full (rest from reference TRBV18 and TRBJ1-2): NAGVMQNPRHLVRRRGQEARLRCSPMKGHSHVYWYRQLPEEGLKFMVYLQKENIIDESGMPKERFSAEFPKEGPSILRIQQVVRGDSAAYFCASTITGQDYGYTFGSGTRLTVV.

V is TRBV7-2 and J is TRBJ2-7; 7 nucleotides line up with TRBD2. The trim removed 6 bases at V and 0 bases at J, leaving 8 bases unmatched. The germline V gene has CDR1 SGHTA and CDR2 FQGNSA. The CDR3 is made up of 15 amino acids. The CDR3 sequence is CASRKTRGDSYEQYF. DNA of the CDR3: TGTGCCAGCAGAAAGACCCGGGGGGACTCCTACGAGCAGTACTTC. Looking up the rest from reference TRBV7-2 and TRBJ2-7 gives the full variable domain: GAGVSQSPSNKVTEKGKDVELRCDPISGHTALYWYRQSLGQGLEFLIYFQGNSAPDKSGLPSDRFSAERTGGSVSTLTIQRTQQEDSAVYLCASRKTRGDSYEQYFGPGTRLTVT.